The 27 T cell receptor beta chains in this list originate from one sample, sequenced in a study of T-cell reconstitution after alpha-beta-depleted transplantation in children (dated by TCRdb to 2016 to 2017). The sample's treatment or condition label, decoded: allogeneic hematopoietic cell transplantation with graft depleted of TCRalphabeta T cells and CD19 B cells. The library relied on PCR. Instrument on record: Illumina HiSeq 2500. Molecular barcoding was employed in the preparation of TCR libraries, with unique molecular identifiers being used to normalize TCRbeta repertoire quantification. The public reads were run again by TCRdb, first through fastp at Q25 and then through MiXCR, and only productive beta chains were kept. Records with the same CDR3 protein are collapsed into one entry carrying the most frequent genes and DNA. In this sample the table shows 140,000 or so distinct CDR3 sequences, about 8.8% of which occur a single time. The ten biggest clones cover around a sixth of the sample.

The specimen comprised PBMCs, mostly from graft donor cells, sampled 180 days after TCRalphabeta/CD19-depleted stem cell transplant. These receptors were taken from a female patient aged 2-9 years who had a stem cell transplant for congenital amegakaryocytic thrombocytopenia, so the T cells may come from the graft donor.

This clonotype was counted ten times or more. The chain carries TRBV5-1 and TRBJ2-2; tentatively, D is TRBD2 (6 bases). V was shortened by 5 bases and J by 7 bases, with 21 bases between the two germline ends. The CDR3 is 16 residues long. Germline assignment: CDR1 SGHRS and CDR2 YFSETQ. The CDR3, as DNA: TGCGCCAGCAGAGATCAAGTTAAGACTAGTATCGGGGAGCTGTTTTTT. Its translation: CASRDQVKTSIGELFF.

Notes on this clonotype: At one end the junction does not follow the germline gene, possibly because of a read error. The V and J genes are TRBV3-1 and TRBJ2-5; D is perhaps TRBD1 or TRBD2 (5 bases each). The germline V gene has CDR1 LGHDT and CDR2 YNNKEL (reference sequence). The CDR3 covers 18 residues. The CDR3 DNA is TGTGCCTGCAGCCAGGTGGCCCCCTGGGGACCAACCGGGGAGACCCAGTACTTC. This encodes CACSQVAPWGPTGETQYF.

The sample holds many counts of this clonotype. The genes are TRBV15 and TRBJ2-1; no clear D gene. Trimming removed 1 base from V and 0 bases from J, with 13 bases in between. Germline V gives CDR1 LNHNV, CDR2 YYDKDF (reference sequence). This CDR3 contains 17 residues. CDR3 residues: CATSRGMNSPSYNEQFF. CDR3 in DNA: TGTGCCACCAGCAGAGGAATGAACTCCCCCTCCTACAATGAGCAGTTCTTC.

This clonotype was found many times. The chain is built from TRBV20-1 and TRBJ1-3; possibly TRBD1 for D (5 bases). The CDR3 length is 19 residues. V lost 0 bases, J lost 5 bases, and 26 bases lay in between. Germline V lookup: CDR1 DFQATT, CDR2 SNEGSKA (reference sequence). CDR3: CSARDDEFGWQEGRNTIYF. The CDR3 DNA reads TGCAGTGCTAGAGATGATGAGTTTGGCTGGCAGGAGGGGAGAAACACCATATATTTT.

This clonotype was seen a handful of times. Here the CDR3 DNA reads TGTGCCAGCTCACCGCATCCGGGGGGCTCCTACGAGCAGTACTTC. It specifies CASSPHPGGSYEQYF. The V call is TRBV18, the J call TRBJ2-7; 7 bases are shared with TRBD2. Per germline, CDR1 KGHSH and CDR2 LQKENI. The CDR3 runs 15 residues. Trimming removed 3 bases from V and 0 bases from J; junction bases left unmatched: 5.

This clonotype was detected ten times or more. J is TRBJ2-5 and V is TRBV7-2, with a possible D match to TRBD1 (6 bases). The germline gives CDR1 SGHTA, CDR2 FQGNSA. The CDR3 totals 15 residues. V gave up 1 base and J gave up 2 bases, with 11 bases separating them. For the CDR3, the DNA is TGTGCCAGCAGCTTAGACAGGGCTCTTCAAGAGACCCAGTACTTC. Residues: CASSLDRALQETQYF.

This clonotype was observed a handful of times. V and J are TRBV6-5 and TRBJ1-4; D is ambiguous. CDR1 MNHEY and CDR2 SVGAGI come from the germline V gene. The germline V and J ends were trimmed by 5 bases and 0 bases, with 34 bases remaining between them. The CDR3 runs 23 residues. CDR3 sequence (DNA): TGTGCCAGCAGTCCAACTCCCCGGAGGTCTCCTCTCTGGGAACCGCCAACTAATGAAAAACTGTTTTTT. It codes for CASSPTPRRSPLWEPPTNEKLFF.

This clonotype was counted many times. The chain joins TRBV28 to TRBJ2-7, with TRBD1 identical over 8 bases. This CDR3 is 15 amino acids long. Trimming at V came to 4 bases and at J to 3 bases, leaving 8 bases not matched to a gene. Germline CDR1 is MDHEN and CDR2 is SYDVKM. The CDR3: CASSSRTGKGYEQYF. The DNA of the CDR3 is TGTGCCAGCAGTTCCAGGACAGGGAAGGGCTACGAGCAGTACTTC.

As to this clonotype: A much bigger clone sits one base away, suggesting this may be a read error. The rearrangement links TRBV29-1 to TRBJ1-1; a possible D gene is TRBD1 (5 bases). CDR3 length: 14 residues. Trimming removed 4 bases at V and 5 bases at J, with 17 bases between. Germline-derived CDR1 and CDR2 are SQVTM and ANQGSEA. Here the CDR3 reads CSVVFGAGLTEAFF. The CDR3 bases are TGCAGCGTTGTGTTTGGGGCCGGTTTGACTGAAGCTTTCTTT.

Ten or more counts support this clonotype. The chain employs TRBV10-3 and TRBJ1-4; D uncertain. The V gene lost 0 bases and the J gene lost 4 bases, with 15 bases spanning the gap. This CDR3 is 17 amino acids long. CDR1 is ENHRY, CDR2 SYGVKD, per germline. The CDR3 is CAISESPPTGGNEKLFF. The CDR3 DNA is TGTGCCATCAGTGAGTCGCCCCCCACGGGTGGTAATGAAAAACTGTTTTTT.

Ten or more counts support this clonotype. The J gene is TRBJ1-1, the V gene TRBV29-1, with 7 bases identical to TRBD1. Per germline, CDR1 SQVTM and CDR2 ANQGSEA. V gave up 4 bases and J gave up 1 base; unmatched junction bases: 9. The CDR3 runs 15 residues. In nucleotides, the CDR3 is TGCAGCGTTGGGGAGGGGGCCCGGGGGAACACTGAAGCTTTCTTT. It encodes CSVGEGARGNTEAFF.

This clonotype was counted ten times or more. The V gene is TRBV7-9, the J gene TRBJ2-5, with 8 bases fitting TRBD2. This CDR3 contains 16 residues. Germline-derived CDR1 and CDR2 are SEHNR and FQNEAQ (reference sequence). After removal of 5 bases from V and 4 bases from J, the junction contained 12 bases not matched to a gene. CDR3 sequence: CASSPSLAGPRETQYF. The CDR3 DNA sequence: TGTGCCAGCAGCCCCTCTCTAGCGGGCCCCCGAGAGACCCAGTACTTC.

This clonotype was seen ten or more times. V usage is TRBV24-1 and J usage is TRBJ2-1, with TRBD1 identical over 8 bases. CDR1 and CDR2 from the germline V gene are KGHDR and SFDVKD. With V trimmed by 7 bases and J by 9 bases, 1 base remained unmatched. The length of the CDR3 is 11 residues. CDR3 amino acids: CATRQGVEQFF. The DNA of the CDR3 is TGTGCCACCAGACAGGGGGTTGAGCAGTTCTTC.

This clonotype was counted ten times or more. V is TRBV29-1 and J is TRBJ2-2, with 9 bases matching TRBD1. J gave up 5 bases and V 4 bases, and 8 bases lay outside the gene matches. CDR1 and CDR2 from the germline V gene are SQVTM and ANQGSEA. The CDR3 has 15 amino acids. The DNA of the CDR3 is TGCAGCGTTGTCCATCCACAGGGGGCGACCGGGGAGCTGTTTTTT. It specifies CSVVHPQGATGELFF.

Ten or more counts support this clonotype. The chain has TRBV28 and TRBJ1-6; tentative D call: TRBD1 (6 bases). CDR1 is MDHEN, CDR2 SYDVKM, per germline. Trimming cost V 6 bases and J 10 bases, with 22 bases left between them. The length of the CDR3 is 16 residues. CDR3 loop: CASSPPRTDGYSPLHF. The CDR3 DNA is TGTGCCAGCAGCCCCCCCCGGACAGACGGCTACTCACCCCTCCACTTT.

In this sample, this clonotype turned up a few times. In DNA, the CDR3 is TGTGCCAGCTCAGCCGGGACAGCCATTGGGGGCTACACCTTC. Encoded protein: CASSAGTAIGGYTF. The gene calls are TRBV18 and TRBJ1-2; 7 nucleotides align to TRBD1. This CDR3 spans 14 amino acids. V lost 5 bases, J lost 8 bases, and 11 bases stayed unmatched. Germline V gene data show CDR1 as KGHSH and CDR2 as LQKENI.

This clonotype was recorded at least ten times. The chain combines TRBV27 with TRBJ1-1; 9 bases fit TRBD1. V was clipped by 5 bases and J by 1 base; unmatched bases: 11. CDR1 and CDR2 (germline): MNHEY, SMNVEV (reference sequence). The CDR3 consists of 17 residues. CDR3 residues: CASSPIYRGLSNTEAFF. For the CDR3, the DNA is TGTGCCAGCAGTCCCATTTACAGGGGGCTTTCGAACACTGAAGCTTTCTTT.

The rearrangement joins TRBV30 to TRBJ2-2; TRBD1 aligns across 9 bases. J was trimmed by 0 bases and V by 8 bases; bases with no gene match: 13. CDR1 GTSNPN and CDR2 SVGIG come from the germline V gene (reference sequence). The CDR3 spans 17 residues. Here the CDR3 DNA reads TGTGCCCCCCGACGGGTCGGGACAGGGACGAACACCGGGGAGCTGTTTTTT. Translated: CAPRRVGTGTNTGELFF. Full variable domain (rest looked up from reference TRBV30 and TRBJ2-2): SQTIHQWPATLVQPVGSPLSLECTVEGTSNPNLYWYRQAAGRGLQLLFYSVGIGQISSEVPQNLSASRPQDRQFILSSKKLLLSDSGFYLCAPRRVGTGTNTGELFFGEGSRLTVL.

The rearrangement joins TRBV28 to TRBJ1-5; 11 positions agree with TRBD1. Looked up from germline, CDR1 is MDHEN and CDR2 is SYDVKM. The J segment lost 4 bases and the V segment lost 6 bases, leaving 14 bases of the junction unmatched. This CDR3 spans 18 amino acids. Written as DNA, the CDR3 is TGTGCCAGCAGCCCGGGGGGGACAGGGGGTTTTTGGAATCAGCCCCAGCATTTT. Protein: CASSPGGTGGFWNQPQHF.

This clonotype was seen many times. The V and J genes are TRBV7-8 and TRBJ1-1, with D hard to call. With 1 base removed from V and 3 bases from J, the gap between germline ends came to 3 bases. This CDR3 spans 12 amino acids. Looked up from germline, CDR1 is SGHVS and CDR2 is FQNEAQ. The CDR3 nucleotides are TGTGCCAGCAGCTTAGAGTACACTGAAGCTTTCTTT. As protein: CASSLEYTEAFF.

In its sample, this clonotype was seen many times. This chain links TRBV20-1 with TRBJ1-2; 7 bases are shared with TRBD1. Trimming took 8 bases from V and 0 from J; bases not matched to a gene: 12. This CDR3 comprises 15 residues. Germline V gene lookup returns CDR1 DFQATT and CDR2 SNEGSKA (reference sequence). CDR3 amino acids: CSLRRGDRANYGYTF. DNA for the CDR3: TGCAGTCTACGACGGGGGGACAGAGCTAACTATGGCTACACCTTC.

In its sample, this clonotype was seen once. The chain combines TRBV20-1 with TRBJ1-4; D is uncertain. With 3 bases removed from V and 6 bases from J, the gap between germline ends came to 17 bases. CDR3 length: 15 residues. CDR1 is DFQATT, CDR2 SNEGSKA, per germline (reference sequence). CDR3: CSARRRALAHEKLFF. Here the CDR3 DNA reads TGCAGTGCTAGGAGGCGGGCCCTGGCACATGAAAAACTGTTTTTT.

This clonotype came up many times. The chain employs TRBV20-1 and TRBJ2-7, with D perhaps matching TRBD1 (5 bases). The ends were cut back, 1 base at V and 4 bases at J, with 11 bases in the middle. This CDR3 is built from 13 residues. The germline V gene encodes CDR1 DFQATT and CDR2 SNEGSKA (reference sequence). CDR3 nucleotide sequence: TGCAGTGCTAGAGTTCAGGGAAGGTACGAGCAGTACTTC. This codes for CSARVQGRYEQYF.

This clonotype was counted only a few times. This sequence joins TRBV20-1 and TRBJ2-3; 7 bases agree with TRBD1. The CDR3 covers 16 residues. With 3 bases clipped from V and 2 bases from J, the junction kept 11 bases outside the gene matches. Germline lookup yields CDR1 DFQATT and CDR2 SNEGSKA (reference sequence). In nucleotides, the CDR3 is TGCAGTGCTAGTCTTCCGAGACAGGGTCTCACAGATACGCAGTATTTT. Its protein product is CSASLPRQGLTDTQYF.

This clonotype was recorded only once. This may be a read error, as it is one base from a much larger clone. The gene calls are TRBV20-1 and TRBJ2-5; D is uncertain. CDR3 length: 11 residues. Germline V CDR1 and CDR2: DFQATT, SNEGSKA (reference sequence). The CDR3 here is CSFSAQKTQYF. The CDR3 nucleotides read TGCAGTTTCTCTGCCCAAAAGACCCAGTACTTC.

As concerns this clonotype: Its ends do not fully match the called genes, so a read error is possible. The V call is TRBV4-2, the J call TRBJ1-2; 7 bases map to TRBD1. There are 15 residues in the CDR3. Per the germline V gene, CDR1 is LGHNA and CDR2 is YNFKEQ. The CDR3 DNA reads TGTGCCAGCAGCCAACACTCCCGGGACAGCTATCGCTACACCTTC. This codes for CASSQHSRDSYRYTF.

This clonotype turned up a few times. The chain combines TRBV20-1 with TRBJ1-4; D is ambiguous. Trimming left V 0 bases short and J 8 bases short, with 13 bases between. This CDR3 is built from 14 residues. CDR1 is DFQATT, CDR2 SNEGSKA, per germline (reference sequence). In DNA, the CDR3 is TGCAGTGCTAGAGATTCCCCCTCAGAGGAAAAACTGTTTTTT. Encoded protein: CSARDSPSEEKLFF.